The 30 T cell receptor beta chains below come from one sample, sequenced in a study of blood T cell repertoires in COVID-19 (dated by TCRdb to 2020 to 2022). The library relied on the immunoSEQ multiplex PCR assay. Here the immuneACCESS table is served through TCRdb, limited to in-frame sequences with V and J called. Missing clones are a known gap in these copies; in checked studies unresolved V genes cover under half, and the rest lacks a known reason. This sample is represented by about 270,000 clones; about 83% of them were singletons. The ten biggest clones cover approximately 10% of the sample. The material sequenced was peripheral blood. The receptors come from a woman between 50 and 59 years old who had recovered from COVID-19.

The chain is built from TRBV27 and TRBJ2-3; 10 positions match TRBD1. Germline CDR1 and CDR2: MNHEY and SMNVEV (reference sequence). The CDR3 contains 13 residues. The trim removed 3 bases at V and 13 bases at J, leaving 7 bases unmatched. This chain's CDR3 is CASSFTTGTGEYF. For the CDR3, the DNA is TGTGCCAGCAGTTTCACCACCGGGACAGGGGAGTATTTT.

This sequence joins TRBV28 and TRBJ2-3, with 8 bases aligning to TRBD1. V shed 6 bases and J 3 bases; nucleotides not matched to a gene: 8. This CDR3 contains 15 residues. Germline CDR1 is MDHEN and CDR2 is SYDVKM. The CDR3 DNA is TGTGCCAGCAGCCTAACAGGGGGGTCGACAGATACGCAGTATTTT. Encoded protein: CASSLTGGSTDTQYF.

This rearrangement joins TRBV5-1 to TRBJ2-1; D perhaps matches TRBD2 (5 bases). V dropped 0 bases and J dropped 7 bases, with 8 bases sitting between them. CDR3 length equals 13 residues. The germline V gene encodes CDR1 SGHRS and CDR2 YFSETQ. The CDR3 reads CASSLAGRNEQFF. The CDR3 DNA reads TGCGCCAGCAGCTTGGCTGGGAGAAATGAGCAGTTCTTC.

The rearrangement joins TRBV6-5 to TRBJ1-1; a possible D gene is TRBD1 (6 bases). Trimming cost V 6 bases and J 2 bases, with 10 bases left between them. There are 13 residues in the CDR3. Germline CDR1 and CDR2: MNHEY and SVGAGI. CDR3 bases: TGTGCCAGCAGCCCACAGGGAAACACTGAAGCTTTCTTT. It codes for CASSPQGNTEAFF.

The V and J genes are TRBV5-1 and TRBJ2-2; TRBD2 matches at 7 bases. V lost 4 bases to trimming and J lost 0 bases; unmatched junction nucleotides: 6. The germline V gene encodes CDR1 SGHRS and CDR2 YFSETQ. CDR3 length equals 16 residues. The CDR3 DNA reads as TGCGCCAGCAGCAGGCTAGCGGTGGCGAACACCGGGGAGCTGTTTTTT. It translates to CASSRLAVANTGELFF.

CDR3 amino acids: CASSKGMGTGELFF. DNA for the CDR3: TGTGCCAGTAGTAAGGGGATGGGCACCGGGGAGCTGTTTTTT. This chain uses TRBV19 with TRBJ2-2, with D perhaps matching TRBD1 (5 bases). CDR3 length equals 14 residues. The germline gives CDR1 LNHDA, CDR2 SQIVND (reference sequence). V was pared by 4 bases and J by 4 bases, with 10 bases between.

V is TRBV7-9 and J is TRBJ2-3, with 9 nucleotides matching TRBD1. The CDR3 is made up of 15 amino acids. V was clipped by 5 bases and J by 0 bases; unmatched bases: 3. CDR1 and CDR2 (germline): SEHNR, FQNEAQ (reference sequence). CDR3 in DNA: TGTGCCAGCAGCCCAGGGACAGGGAGCACAGATACGCAGTATTTT. It encodes CASSPGTGSTDTQYF.

A single count supports this clone. The V gene is TRBV29-1, the J gene TRBJ2-3, with D tentatively TRBD2 (5 bases). This CDR3 is 13 amino acids long. The V gene lost 5 bases and the J gene lost 6 bases, with 15 bases spanning the gap. Germline V gene lookup returns CDR1 SQVTM and CDR2 ANQGSEA. The CDR3 DNA follows: TGCAGCGTTTCCCGCGGGCTGGGGGATACGCAGTATTTT. It specifies CSVSRGLGDTQYF.

The chain combines TRBV2 with TRBJ2-3; D remains unclear. There are 13 residues in the CDR3. Germline CDR1 SNHLY, CDR2 FYNNEI. With 4 bases removed from V and 8 bases from J, the gap between germline ends came to 13 bases. CDR3 DNA: TGTGCCAGCAGTGTGGGCCTGGATGGTACGCAGTATTTT. This gives the protein CASSVGLDGTQYF.

The chain employs TRBV4-1 and TRBJ1-2; maybe TRBD1 (6 bases). There are 14 residues in the CDR3. V gave up 0 bases and J gave up 4 bases, with 9 bases separating them. The germline gives CDR1 MGHRA, CDR2 YSYEKL. The CDR3 sequence is CASSQEWGPYGYTF. CDR3 nucleotide sequence: TGCGCCAGCAGCCAAGAATGGGGGCCCTATGGCTACACCTTC.

V gene TRBV28 combines with J gene TRBJ2-2, with 7 nucleotides matching TRBD1. CDR1 MDHEN and CDR2 SYDVKM come from the germline V gene. CDR3 length: 16 residues. After removal of 5 bases from V and 5 bases from J, the junction contained 11 bases not matched to a gene. The CDR3 sequence: CASSLRQGRGTGELFF. The DNA for the CDR3 is TGTGCCAGCAGTCTAAGACAGGGAAGAGGGACCGGGGAGCTGTTTTTT. Drawing the rest from reference TRBV28 and TRBJ2-2, the complete variable domain is DVKVTQSSRYLVKRTGEKVFLECVQDMDHENMFWYRQDPGLGLRLIYFSYDVKMKEKGDIPEGYSVSREKKERFSLILESASTNQTSMYLCASSLRQGRGTGELFFGEGSRLTVL.

The gene calls are TRBV18 and TRBJ1-1; tentative D call: TRBD1 (5 bases). The CDR3 runs 14 residues. Trimming pared 1 base from V and 1 base from J, leaving 7 bases between. CDR1 is KGHSH, CDR2 LQKENI, per germline. The CDR3 bases are TGTGCCAGCTCACCACTAAGGGGGAACACTGAAGCTTTCTTT. Translated: CASSPLRGNTEAFF.

The V and J genes are TRBV19 and TRBJ2-2; D may be TRBD2 (5 bases). The germline gives CDR1 LNHDA, CDR2 SQIVND (reference sequence). With 7 bases removed from V and 4 bases from J, the gap between germline ends came to 13 bases. The CDR3 totals 14 residues. This CDR3 reads CASTEGPSTGELFF. The CDR3 DNA is TGTGCCAGTACCGAGGGTCCGAGCACCGGGGAGCTGTTTTTT.

The V and J genes are TRBV30 and TRBJ2-7; TRBD2 aligns across 9 bases. Germline CDR1 reads GTSNPN; CDR2 reads SVGIG (reference sequence). The V and J ends lost 1 base and 4 bases, in that order; junction bases with no gene match: 11. The CDR3 is 16 amino acids. As DNA, the CDR3 is TGTGCCTGGAGTGAAGGGGGACTAGCTTACCTTTACGAGCAGTACTTC. The encoded protein is CAWSEGGLAYLYEQYF. The whole variable domain, filled in from reference TRBV30 and TRBJ2-7, reads SQTIHQWPATLVQPVGSPLSLECTVEGTSNPNLYWYRQAAGRGLQLLFYSVGIGQISSEVPQNLSASRPQDRQFILSSKKLLLSDSGFYLCAWSEGGLAYLYEQYFGPGTRLTVT.

The chain carries TRBV11-1 and TRBJ2-3, with 8 bases aligning to TRBD2. From germline, CDR1 is SGHAT and CDR2 FQDESV (reference sequence). With V trimmed by 1 base and J by 3 bases, 6 bases remained unmatched. The CDR3 is 16 amino acids. CDR3 bases: TGTGCCAGCAGCTTAGATGTTAGCGGGACGACAGATACGCAGTATTTT. It is translated as CASSLDVSGTTDTQYF.

CDR3 in amino acids: CASSIAGGRAGANVLTF. Here the CDR3 DNA reads TGTGCCAGCTCAATTGCAGGGGGCCGCGCTGGGGCCAACGTCCTGACTTTC. This rearrangement joins TRBV18 to TRBJ2-6; TRBD1 matches at 8 bases. The CDR3 sequence is 17 residues long. Germline trimming cut 5 bases from V and 2 bases from J; bases unmatched to any gene: 8. Germline CDR1 reads KGHSH; CDR2 reads LQKENI.

The chain links TRBV29-1 to TRBJ2-3, with a weak D call TRBD1 (6 bases). This CDR3 is 14 amino acids long. Per the germline V gene, CDR1 is SQVTM and CDR2 is ANQGSEA. The ends were cut back, 7 bases at V and 13 bases at J, with 27 bases in the middle. For the CDR3, the DNA is TGCAGCGGCCGGGACACCTCAGGGGTCTACCCGAAGTATTTT. It translates to CSGRDTSGVYPKYF.

The V call is TRBV28, the J call TRBJ2-5; no definite D call. The CDR3 is 14 residues long. Germline values: CDR1 MDHEN, CDR2 SYDVKM. V lost 2 bases, J lost 5 bases, and 12 bases lay in between. CDR3 region: CASSLAQPAETQYF. The CDR3 DNA follows: TGTGCCAGCAGTTTAGCACAGCCGGCGGAGACCCAGTACTTC.

The CDR3 DNA reads TGTGCCAGCAGACTCGGGACAGGGGCAAGCGTGACCCAGTACTTC. Translating it yields CASRLGTGASVTQYF. The genes are TRBV7-9 and TRBJ2-5; 10 nucleotides agree with TRBD1. The CDR3 has 15 amino acids. After removal of 6 bases from V and 7 bases from J, the junction contained 11 bases not matched to a gene. Germline V gene data show CDR1 as SEHNR and CDR2 as FQNEAQ (reference sequence).

The chain joins TRBV5-3 to TRBJ2-1; D is possibly TRBD2 (6 bases). TRBV5-3 is flagged as an ORF with uncertain function. Trimming shortened V by 4 bases and J by 6 bases, and 17 bases separated the two germline ends. The CDR3 covers 15 residues. DNA for the CDR3: TGTGCCAGAAGCCGGAACGGGGGATCTTTCAATGAGCAGTTCTTC. This gives the protein CARSRNGGSFNEQFF.

The V and J genes are TRBV5-4 and TRBJ1-1; maybe TRBD1 (6 bases). Deletions cut 0 bases from V and 1 base from J, with 10 bases between. Germline V gives CDR1 SGHNT, CDR2 YYREEE (reference sequence). CDR3 length: 15 amino acids. CDR3: CASSLEGGSNTEAFF. The CDR3 DNA reads as TGTGCCAGCAGCTTGGAGGGGGGGTCGAACACTGAAGCTTTCTTT.

This sequence joins TRBV5-6 and TRBJ1-4; D is uncertain. The CDR3 loop spans 17 amino acids. V was shortened by 0 bases and J by 8 bases, with 20 bases between the two germline ends. Germline lookup yields CDR1 SGHDT and CDR2 YYEEEE. CDR3 amino acids: CASSLAPQWAGREKLFF. CDR3 in DNA: TGTGCCAGCAGCTTGGCCCCTCAATGGGCCGGAAGGGAAAAACTGTTTTTT.

The V and J genes are TRBV14 and TRBJ1-6, with D uncertain. This CDR3 spans 14 amino acids. Trimming removed 5 bases at V and 6 bases at J, with 11 bases between. Germline CDR1 is SGHDN and CDR2 is FVKESK. CDR3 region: CASSWLGFNSPLHF. CDR3 nucleotides: TGTGCCAGCAGCTGGCTAGGATTTAATTCACCCCTCCACTTT.

This clone has a single count. This chain connects TRBV7-2 to TRBJ1-6; D ambiguous. V lost 4 bases and J lost 0, with 16 bases in between. CDR3 length equals 18 residues. CDR1 is SGHTA and CDR2 is FQGNSA in the germline V gene. The CDR3 loop is CASSSRRAGGSYNSPLHF. The CDR3 nucleotides are TGTGCCAGCAGCTCGCGTAGGGCAGGAGGCTCCTATAATTCACCCCTCCACTTT. Full variable domain (rest looked up from reference TRBV7-2 and TRBJ1-6): GAGVSQSPSNKVTEKGKDVELRCDPISGHTALYWYRQSLGQGLEFLIYFQGNSAPDKSGLPSDRFSAERTGGSVSTLTIQRTQQEDSAVYLCASSSRRAGGSYNSPLHFGNGTRLTVT.

This sequence joins TRBV7-6 and TRBJ1-3, with TRBD1 identical over 8 bases. From germline, CDR1 is SGHVS and CDR2 FNYEAQ. The V segment lost 4 bases and the J segment 2 bases; nucleotides outside the gene matches: 7. The CDR3 runs 16 residues. CDR3 sequence reads: CASSWGQEIAGNTIYF. For the CDR3, the DNA is TGTGCCAGCAGCTGGGGACAGGAAATCGCTGGAAACACCATATATTTT.

The rearrangement links TRBV3-1 (or the pseudogene TRBV3-2) to TRBJ2-7, with a tentative D call TRBD2 (5 bases). The CDR3 is made up of 16 amino acids. Per the germline V gene, CDR1 is LGHDT and CDR2 is YNNKEL (reference sequence). Deletions cut 2 bases from V and 6 bases from J, with 20 bases between. The CDR3 coding sequence is TGTGCCAGCAGCCAAATGGCGGGCCCCAGGCCTCTCGAGCAGTACTTC. Its protein is CASSQMAGPRPLEQYF.

This clone appeared a single time. The chain combines TRBV28 with TRBJ1-5; D may be TRBD1 (6 bases). The CDR3 sequence is 13 residues long. Germline values: CDR1 MDHEN, CDR2 SYDVKM. V gave up 6 bases and J gave up 6 bases, with 12 bases separating them. Written as DNA, the CDR3 is TGTGCCAGCAGAGTACAGGGTTTTCAGCCCCAGCATTTT. Translating gives CASRVQGFQPQHF. The variable domain in full, with the rest retrieved from reference TRBV28 and TRBJ1-5, is DVKVTQSSRYLVKRTGEKVFLECVQDMDHENMFWYRQDPGLGLRLIYFSYDVKMKEKGDIPEGYSVSREKKERFSLILESASTNQTSMYLCASRVQGFQPQHFGDGTRLSIL.

The V gene is TRBV28, the J gene TRBJ1-3, with 7 bases fitting TRBD1. Trimming at V came to 2 bases and at J to 15 bases, leaving 7 bases not matched to a gene. CDR1 is MDHEN and CDR2 is SYDVKM in the germline V gene. This CDR3 is built from 12 residues. CDR3 nucleotides: TGTGCCAGCAGTTTAGCCGATCAGGGGGGATATTTT. This gives the protein CASSLADQGGYF.

In DNA form, the CDR3 reads TGTGCCAGCAGCCAAGATCACCAAATCGGGGCTGAAGCTTTCTTT. Its translation is CASSQDHQIGAEAFF. This chain connects TRBV4-2 to TRBJ1-1; D is unclear. Germline V lookup: CDR1 LGHNA, CDR2 YNFKEQ. This CDR3 has 15 amino acids. V was clipped by 0 bases and J by 6 bases, with 14 bases between them.

The V and J genes are TRBV6-2 or TRBV6-3 and TRBJ1-2, with TRBD1 matching over 8 bases. CDR1 and CDR2 (germline): MNHEY, SVGEGT. V shed 5 bases and J 7 bases; nucleotides not matched to a gene: 12. The CDR3 is made up of 15 amino acids. The CDR3 loop reads CASSTRDRTFGGYTF. Written as DNA, the CDR3 is TGTGCCAGCAGTACCAGGGACAGGACTTTTGGTGGCTACACCTTC.